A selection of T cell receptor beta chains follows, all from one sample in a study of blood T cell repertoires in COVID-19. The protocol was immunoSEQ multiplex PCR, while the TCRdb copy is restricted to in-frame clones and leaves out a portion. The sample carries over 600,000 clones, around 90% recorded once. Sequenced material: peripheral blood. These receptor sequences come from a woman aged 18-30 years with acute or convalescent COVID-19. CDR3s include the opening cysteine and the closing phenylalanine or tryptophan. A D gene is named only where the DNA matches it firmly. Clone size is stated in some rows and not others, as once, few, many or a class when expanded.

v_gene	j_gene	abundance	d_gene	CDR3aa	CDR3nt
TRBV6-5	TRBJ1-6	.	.	CASSYSRGGESPLHF	TGTGCCAGCAGTTACTCACGGGGGGGGGAGTCACCCCTCCACTTT
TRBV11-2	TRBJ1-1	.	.	CASSSSLEAFF	TGTGCCAGCAGCTCTAGCCTTGAAGCTTTCTTT
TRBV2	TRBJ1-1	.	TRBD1	CASRDEQGYTEAFF	TGTGCCAGCAGGGATGAACAGGGGTACACTGAAGCTTTCTTT
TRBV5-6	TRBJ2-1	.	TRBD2	CASSFHGLAGGYSYNEQFF	TGTGCCAGCAGCTTTCACGGATTAGCGGGGGGGTACTCCTACAATGAGCAGTTCTTC
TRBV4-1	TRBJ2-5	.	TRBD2	CASSQGWGTSGQETQYF	TGCGCCAGCAGCCAGGGCTGGGGGACTAGCGGTCAAGAGACCCAGTACTTC
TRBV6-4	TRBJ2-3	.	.	CASSDSNTDTQYF	TGTGCCAGCAGTGACTCCAACACAGATACGCAGTATTTT
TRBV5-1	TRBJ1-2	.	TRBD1	CASSSTPGQGENYGYTF	TGCGCCAGCAGCTCCACTCCCGGACAGGGTGAAAACTATGGCTACACCTTC
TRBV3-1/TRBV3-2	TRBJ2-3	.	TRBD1	CASSQDLTDRRGTDTQYF	TGTGCCAGCAGCCAAGACCTGACGGACAGGCGTGGCACAGATACGCAGTATTTT
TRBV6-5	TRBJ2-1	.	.	CASKSGGPSYNEQFF	TGTGCCAGCAAATCAGGGGGGCCATCCTACAATGAGCAGTTCTTC
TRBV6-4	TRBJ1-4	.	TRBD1	CASRGQDEKLFF	TGTGCCAGCAGAGGACAGGATGAAAAACTGTTTTTT
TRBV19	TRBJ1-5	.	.	CASTYPENSNQPQHF	TGTGCCAGTACCTATCCCGAGAATAGCAATCAGCCCCAGCATTTT
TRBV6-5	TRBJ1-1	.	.	CASGRVSVNTEAFF	TGTGCCAGCGGTCGGGTCAGCGTGAACACTGAAGCTTTCTTT
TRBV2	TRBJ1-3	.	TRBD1	CASRGTGGGNTIYF	TGTGCCAGCAGGGGGACAGGGGGTGGAAACACCATATATTTT
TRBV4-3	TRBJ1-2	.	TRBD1	CASSQDLTGVSYGYTF	TGCGCCAGCAGCCAAGATTTAACAGGGGTGAGCTATGGCTACACCTTC
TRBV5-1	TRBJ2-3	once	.	CASSLLTRTDTQYF	TGCGCCAGCAGCTTGCTGACTAGGACAGATACGCAGTATTTT
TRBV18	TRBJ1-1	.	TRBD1	CASSGDRSYTEAFF	TGTGCCAGCTCAGGGGACAGGAGCTACACTGAAGCTTTCTTT
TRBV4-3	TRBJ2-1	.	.	CASSLGWGDEQFF	TGCGCCAGCAGCCTTGGTTGGGGGGATGAGCAGTTCTTC
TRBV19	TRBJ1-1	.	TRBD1	CASSFGQGFEAFF	TGTGCCAGTAGCTTCGGACAGGGGTTTGAAGCTTTCTTT
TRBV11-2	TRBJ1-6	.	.	CASTPRIGENSPLHF	TGTGCCAGCACCCCCCGGATCGGGGAGAATTCACCCCTCCACTTT
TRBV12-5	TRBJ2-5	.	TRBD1	CASGWGQSRETQYF	TGTGCTAGTGGTTGGGGACAGAGCCGAGAGACCCAGTACTTC
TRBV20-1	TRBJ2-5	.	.	CSAQLEETQYF	TGCAGTGCTCAATTAGAAGAGACCCAGTACTTC
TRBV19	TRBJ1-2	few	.	CASSSGGGYTF	TGTGCCAGTAGTTCTGGCGGTGGCTACACCTTC
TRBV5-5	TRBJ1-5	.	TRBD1	CASSPTGGNNQPQHF	TGTGCCAGCAGCCCCACAGGGGGCAACAATCAGCCCCAGCATTTT
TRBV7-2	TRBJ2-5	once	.	CASSIGVPQETQYF	TGTGCCAGCAGCATCGGGGTACCTCAAGAGACCCAGTACTTC
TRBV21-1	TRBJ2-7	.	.	CASSKSRESIRTGYEQYF	TGTGCCAGCAGCAAGAGTCGGGAAAGTATAAGGACAGGCTACGAGCAGTACTTC
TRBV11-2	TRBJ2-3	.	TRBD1	CASSLGDRGGADTQYF	TGTGCCAGCAGCTTAGGAGACAGGGGGGGGGCAGATACGCAGTATTTT
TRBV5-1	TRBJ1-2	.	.	CASSLSGGLGYGYTF	TGCGCCAGCAGCTTGTCGGGGGGACTTGGCTATGGCTACACCTTC
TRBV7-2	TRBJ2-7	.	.	CASSLEGGTSRQYF	TGTGCCAGCAGCTTAGAAGGGGGTACAAGTAGGCAGTACTTC
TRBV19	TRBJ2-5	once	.	CASSTQAGVAQYF	TGTGCCAGTAGTACCCAAGCCGGGGTTGCCCAGTACTTC
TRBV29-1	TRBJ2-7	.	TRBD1	CSVVRGQGTYEQYF	TGCAGCGTTGTACGGGGACAGGGAACCTACGAGCAGTACTTC
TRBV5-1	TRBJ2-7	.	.	CASSQGRGLDYEQYF	TGCGCCAGCAGCCAGGGGAGGGGCCTAGACTACGAGCAGTACTTC
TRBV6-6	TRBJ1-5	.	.	CASSYGQPNQPQHF	TGTGCCAGCAGTTACGGACAGCCCAATCAGCCCCAGCATTTT
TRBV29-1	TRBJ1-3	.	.	CSVESGIPGQRNTIYF	TGCAGCGTTGAATCGGGGATTCCGGGACAACGAAACACCATATATTTT
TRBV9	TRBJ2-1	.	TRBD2	CASSVGGAGYNEQFF	TGTGCCAGCAGCGTAGGTGGAGCGGGGTACAATGAGCAGTTCTTC
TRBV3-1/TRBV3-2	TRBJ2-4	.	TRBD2	CASSPSLISGGEQGIAKNIQYF	TGTGCCAGCAGCCCCTCCCTGATTAGCGGGGGGGAACAAGGGATAGCCAAAAACATTCAGTACTTC
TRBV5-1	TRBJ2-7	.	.	CASSSFSYEQYF	TGCGCCAGCAGCTCGTTCTCCTACGAGCAGTACTTC
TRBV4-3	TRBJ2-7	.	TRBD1	CASSQDPPSGQGVYEQYF	TGCGCCAGCAGCCAAGATCCTCCCTCAGGACAGGGGGTATACGAGCAGTACTTC
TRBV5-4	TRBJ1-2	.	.	CASSLRGRAGYTF	TGTGCCAGCAGCTTGAGAGGCAGGGCTGGCTACACCTTC
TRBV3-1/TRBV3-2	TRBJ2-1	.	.	CASSLRSLASGNEQFF	TGTGCCAGCAGCCTAAGGTCCCTAGCGTCCGGCAATGAGCAGTTCTTC
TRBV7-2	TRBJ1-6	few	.	CASSSASVRGSPLHF	TGTGCCAGCAGCTCGGCCTCCGTTAGGGGTTCGCCCCTCCACTTT
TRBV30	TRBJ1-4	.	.	CAWSKQGNEKLFF	TGTGCCTGGAGTAAGCAGGGTAATGAAAAACTGTTTTTT
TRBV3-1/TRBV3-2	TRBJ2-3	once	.	CASSPGSYTDTQYF	TGTGCCAGCAGCCCGGGATCCTACACAGATACGCAGTATTTT
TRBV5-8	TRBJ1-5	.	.	CASSPTGMGNQPQHF	TGTGCCAGCAGCCCTACAGGGATGGGCAATCAGCCCCAGCATTTT
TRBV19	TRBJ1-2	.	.	CASQRGFTGGYTF	TGTGCCAGCCAACGAGGTTTCACGGGTGGCTACACCTTC
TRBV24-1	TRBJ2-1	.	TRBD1	CATSDPGQVRDNEQFF	TGTGCCACCAGTGACCCTGGACAGGTGCGCGACAATGAGCAGTTCTTC
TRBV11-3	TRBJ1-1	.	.	CASSLGGQNTEAFF	TGTGCCAGCAGCTTAGGGGGGCAGAACACTGAAGCTTTCTTT
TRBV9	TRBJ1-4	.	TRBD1	CASSGSGTGEKLFF	TGTGCCAGCAGCGGTTCCGGGACAGGTGAAAAACTGTTTTTT
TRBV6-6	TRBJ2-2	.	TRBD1	CASSYFGTVTGELFF	TGTGCCAGCAGTTATTTCGGGACAGTCACCGGGGAGCTGTTTTTT
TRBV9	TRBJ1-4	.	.	CASSFRPQGANEKLFF	TGTGCCAGCAGCTTCCGGCCCCAAGGGGCTAATGAAAAACTGTTTTTT
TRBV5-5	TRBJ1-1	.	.	CASSLLAQTASNTEAFF	TGTGCCAGCAGCTTGCTAGCCCAAACCGCTTCGAACACTGAAGCTTTCTTT
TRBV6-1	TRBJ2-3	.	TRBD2	CASSETSGGRLDTQYF	TGTGCCAGCAGTGAAACTAGCGGGGGCCGGCTAGATACGCAGTATTTT
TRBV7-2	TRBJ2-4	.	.	CASSLEMLAKNIQYF	TGTGCCAGCAGCTTGGAGATGCTAGCCAAAAACATTCAGTACTTC
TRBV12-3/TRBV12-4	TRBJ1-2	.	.	CASTPGTPGYTF	TGTGCCAGCACCCCCGGGACTCCTGGATACACCTTC
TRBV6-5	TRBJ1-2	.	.	CASSSRGFGGYTF	TGTGCCAGCAGTTCCCGGGGGTTTGGCGGCTACACCTTC
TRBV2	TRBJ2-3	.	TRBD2	CASSGYDSGGTQYF	TGTGCCAGCAGTGGCTACGATAGCGGGGGGACGCAGTATTTT
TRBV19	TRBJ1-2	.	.	CASNPMGSGAAGYTF	TGTGCCAGTAACCCCATGGGGTCTGGAGCGGCTGGCTACACCTTC
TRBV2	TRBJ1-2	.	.	CASSEEGVQVQGYTF	TGTGCCAGCAGTGAAGAAGGTGTCCAGGTACAAGGCTACACCTTC
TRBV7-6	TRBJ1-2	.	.	CASSFGAAGGYTF	TGTGCCAGCAGCTTTGGGGCCGCGGGAGGCTACACCTTC
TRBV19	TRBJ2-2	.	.	CAPQPGIEGTGELFF	TGTGCCCCGCAACCGGGGATAGAAGGCACCGGGGAGCTGTTTTTT